This record concerns one TCR beta chain sequence. The data derive from a study of blood T cell repertoires in COVID-19. The CDR3 consists of 15 residues. Germline lookup yields CDR1 MDHEN and CDR2 SYDVKM. The ends lost 4 bases at V and 7 bases at J; junction bases unmatched: 8. In the authors' workflow: Reference gene primer amplification gave nucleated cell count estimates. The method was immunoSEQ multiplex PCR; TCRdb's version includes in-frame clones alone and lacks a portion of them. That table supplies the V and J calls and clone size; D and trimming were determined from the DNA. This table holds 200,000 or so clones, roughly 79% found once.

The source is a woman older than 75 with COVID-19, enrolled during active disease. The chain joins TRBV28 to TRBJ2-2, with TRBD1 matching over 8 bases. Sequencing input: peripheral blood. CDR3 nucleotide sequence: TGTGCCAGCAGTTCTCCGGGACAGGCCTTCGGGGAGCTGTTTTTT. Translation: CASSSPGQAFGELFF.